This T cell receptor beta chain was retrieved from a study of response to subunit inactivated influenza vaccine. The study's findings and limits: That few new T cells are recruited by each seasonal influenza vaccination was the authors' suggestion.

TCRdb called the RT-PCR reads again in MiXCR, with one record for every CDR3 protein. The table lists roughly 570,000 distinct CDR3 sequences, 12% to 15% of them singletons. A remark on this clonotype: What it recognizes is unknown.

The CDR3 has 12 amino acids. Germline CDR1 reads SGHAT; CDR2 reads FQNNGV. The V end lost 1 base, the J end lost 9 bases, and 7 bases lay between the germline ends. This rearrangement joins TRBV11-2 to TRBJ2-1; unclear D gene. This receptor was taken from a man in his fifties who received an inactivated influenza vaccine. Here the sequenced sample was PBMCs from blood, taken roughly 12 days after vaccination. In DNA, the CDR3 is TGTGCCAGCAGCTTAGTTTCTCCTGAGCAGTTCTTC. Protein product: CASSLVSPEQFF.